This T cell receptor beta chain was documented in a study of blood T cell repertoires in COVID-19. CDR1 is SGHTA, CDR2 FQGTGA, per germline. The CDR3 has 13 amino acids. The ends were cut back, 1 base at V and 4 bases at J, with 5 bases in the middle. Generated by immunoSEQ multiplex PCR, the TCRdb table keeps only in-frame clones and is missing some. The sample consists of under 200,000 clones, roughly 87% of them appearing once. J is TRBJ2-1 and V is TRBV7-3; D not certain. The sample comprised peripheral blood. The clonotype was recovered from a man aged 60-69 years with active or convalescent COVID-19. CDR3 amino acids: CASSLSQYNEQFF. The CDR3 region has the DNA TGTGCCAGCAGCTTAAGCCAGTACAATGAGCAGTTCTTC.